A selection of T cell receptor beta chains follows, all from one sample in a study of regulatory T cells in long-lasting Graves disease. TCRdb reprocessed the multiplex PCR reads via MiXCR and lists one record per CDR3 protein. The sample lists some 370,000 distinct CDR3 sequences, approximately 25% occurring once. The source material was peripheral blood mononuclear cells (PBMCs), sampled when the disease was refractory, from a patient treated with antithyroid drugs. The receptor source for this set is a middle-aged woman with Graves disease. CDR3s include the opening cysteine and the closing phenylalanine or tryptophan. The order of the fields is CDR3 length, D gene, clone size, V gene, J gene, CDR3 DNA, CDR3 protein. A D gene is named only where the DNA matches it firmly. Clone size appears in some rows only: once, few, many, or a class for an expanded clone.

>14|TRBD1|-|TRBV2|TRBJ2-1
TGTGCCAGCAGAGGGACAGGGGCGTACAATGAGCAGTTCTTC
CASRGTGAYNEQFF
>13|-|many|TRBV29-1|TRBJ1-1
TGCAGCGTTGATCGGACAGAGGGGGGAAAAGCTTTCTTT
CSVDRTEGGKAFF
>13|-|many|TRBV2|TRBJ2-7
TGTGCCAGCAACCCGGGTCGGATCTACGAGCAGTACTTC
CASNPGRIYEQYF
>13|-|few|TRBV6-5|TRBJ1-2
TGTGCCAGCAGTTTAGGGGTTAGCTATGGCTACACCTTC
CASSLGVSYGYTF
>13|-|-|TRBV12-5|TRBJ2-1
TGTGCTAGTGGGAGAGGGGGTTTGGATGAGCAGTTCTTC
CASGRGGLDEQFF
>15|-|-|TRBV7-2|TRBJ1-2
TGTGCCAGCAGCCCCACGGAGGACCCGGTGTATGGCTACACCTTC
CASSPTEDPVYGYTF
>13|-|-|TRBV11-1|TRBJ2-7
TGTGCCAGCAGCGAAAACGGGGAATACGAGCAGTACTTC
CASSENGEYEQYF
>16|-|few|TRBV28|TRBJ2-2
TGTGCCAGCAGTGAGATCACACGACAGAACACCGGGGAGCTGTTTTTT
CASSEITRQNTGELFF
>15|TRBD2|-|TRBV19|TRBJ2-1
TGTGCCAGTAGTCCCCGGCGACTAGCGGGAGAACAGCAGTTCTTC
CASSPRRLAGEQQFF
>14|-|once|TRBV7-2|TRBJ2-5
TGTGCCAGCAGCCCGGAGCCAGCACAAGAGACCCAGTACTTC
CASSPEPAQETQYF
>13|-|-|TRBV13|TRBJ2-1
TGTGCCAGCAGCCTTACGTGGTCCCGGGAGCAGTTCTTC
CASSLTWSREQFF
>13|-|few|TRBV29-1|TRBJ1-4
TGCAGCGCTCTTCGGTGGGCTAATGAAAAACTGTTTTTT
CSALRWANEKLFF
>14|-|-|TRBV11-2|TRBJ1-1
TGTGCCAGCAGCTTGGCAGGGTTTGCCACTGAAGCTTTCTTT
CASSLAGFATEAFF
>15|TRBD2|-|TRBV27|TRBJ2-7
TGTGCCAGCAGAACTTTCGGGACTAGACGCCTCGAGCAGTACTTC
CASRTFGTRRLEQYF
>15|-|many|TRBV20-1|TRBJ2-7
TGCAGTGCTGCCATAGTGGACATAACGTCCTACGAGCAGTACTTC
CSAAIVDITSYEQYF